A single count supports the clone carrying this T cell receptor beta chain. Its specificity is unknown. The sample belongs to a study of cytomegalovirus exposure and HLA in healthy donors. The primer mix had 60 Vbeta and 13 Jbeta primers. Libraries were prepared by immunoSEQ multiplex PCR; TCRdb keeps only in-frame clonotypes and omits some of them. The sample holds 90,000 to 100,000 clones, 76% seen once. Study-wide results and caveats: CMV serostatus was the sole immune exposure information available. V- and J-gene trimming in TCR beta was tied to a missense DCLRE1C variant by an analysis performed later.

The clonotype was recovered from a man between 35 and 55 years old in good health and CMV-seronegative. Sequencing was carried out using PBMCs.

For the CDR3, the DNA is TGTGCCAGCAGCCCGACAGGGGGCAGCTCCTACGAGCAGTACTTC. Residues: CASSPTGGSSYEQYF. This sequence joins TRBV9 and TRBJ2-7; TRBD1 matches at 10 bases. Germline V gene lookup returns CDR1 SGDLS and CDR2 YYNGEE. The CDR3 length is 15 residues. The ends lost 4 bases at V and 0 bases at J; junction bases unmatched: 4.